This record covers a single T cell receptor (beta chain). This entry belongs to a study of fetal regulatory T cell absence and autoimmunity. Some clones are missing from TCRdb's copy, which holds only in-frame ones; the method was immunoSEQ multiplex PCR. The sample lists about 50,000 clones; 70% to 85% were seen once. Sequenced sample: cord blood. This receptor was obtained from a newborn boy with IPEX syndrome.

CDR3 amino acids: CASSLEPVNEQFF. As DNA, the CDR3 is TGCGCCAGCAGCTTGGAGCCGGTGAATGAGCAGTTCTTC. This chain uses TRBV5-1 with TRBJ2-1; D gene ambiguous. The CDR3 is 13 residues long. CDR1 and CDR2 from the germline V gene are SGHRS and YFSETQ. V was cut by 0 bases and J by 7 bases, with 8 bases left in between.